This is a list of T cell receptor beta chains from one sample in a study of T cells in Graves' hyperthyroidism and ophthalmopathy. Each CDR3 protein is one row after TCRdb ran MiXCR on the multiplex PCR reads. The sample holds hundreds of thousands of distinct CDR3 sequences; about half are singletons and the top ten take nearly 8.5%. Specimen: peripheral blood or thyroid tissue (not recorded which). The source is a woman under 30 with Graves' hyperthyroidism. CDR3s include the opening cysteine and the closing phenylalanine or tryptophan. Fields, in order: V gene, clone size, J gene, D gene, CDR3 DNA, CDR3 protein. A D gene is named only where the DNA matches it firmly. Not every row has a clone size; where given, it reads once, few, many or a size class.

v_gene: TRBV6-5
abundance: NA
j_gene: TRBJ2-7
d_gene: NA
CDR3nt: TGTGCCAGCAGTTACTATGGCCTTTCCTACGAGCAGTACTTC
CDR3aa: CASSYYGLSYEQYF

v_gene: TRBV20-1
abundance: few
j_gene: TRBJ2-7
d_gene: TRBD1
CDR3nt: TGCAGTGCTGACGGGACAGGGTCAACCTACGAGCAGTACTTC
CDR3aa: CSADGTGSTYEQYF

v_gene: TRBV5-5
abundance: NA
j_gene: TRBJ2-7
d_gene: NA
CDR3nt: TGTGCCAGCAGCTTGAGCCAGGGTATGGGCGAGCAGTACTTC
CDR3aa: CASSLSQGMGEQYF

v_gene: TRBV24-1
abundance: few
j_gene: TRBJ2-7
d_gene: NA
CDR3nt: TGTGCCACCAGTGATTTCCATCGGGACTTTCGCTCCTACGAGCAGTACTTC
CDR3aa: CATSDFHRDFRSYEQYF

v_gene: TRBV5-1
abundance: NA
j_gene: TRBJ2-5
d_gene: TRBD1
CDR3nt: TGTGCCAGCAGCAGGGGGGACAGGGGGGAGACCCAGTACTTC
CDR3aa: CASSRGDRGETQYF

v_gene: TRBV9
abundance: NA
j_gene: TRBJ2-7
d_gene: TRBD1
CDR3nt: TGTGCCAGCAGCGTAGGGCAGGGGGCGACCTACGAGCAGTACTTC
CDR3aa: CASSVGQGATYEQYF

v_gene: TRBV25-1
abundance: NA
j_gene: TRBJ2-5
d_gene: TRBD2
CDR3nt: TGTGCCAGCAGTCCTCAGCGGGACCCACAAGAGACCCTGTACTTC
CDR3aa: CASSPQRDPQETLYF

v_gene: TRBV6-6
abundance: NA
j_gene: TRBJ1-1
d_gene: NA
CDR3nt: TGTGCCAGCAGTTATTTCAGGGACACTGAAGCTTTCTTT
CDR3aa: CASSYFRDTEAFF

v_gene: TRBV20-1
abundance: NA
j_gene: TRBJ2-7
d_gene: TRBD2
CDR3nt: TGCAGTGCTAGAGAACTAGCGGTCTACGGGCAGTACTTC
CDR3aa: CSARELAVYGQYF

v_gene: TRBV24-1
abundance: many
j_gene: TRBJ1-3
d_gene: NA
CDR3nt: TGTGCCACCATCGCGACAGGAGATGGAAACACCATATATTTT
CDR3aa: CATIATGDGNTIYF

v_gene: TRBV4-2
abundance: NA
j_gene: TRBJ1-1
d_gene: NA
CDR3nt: TGTGCCAGCAGCCAAGAGGATGGAGGTAACACTGAAGCTTTCTTT
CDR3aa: CASSQEDGGNTEAFF

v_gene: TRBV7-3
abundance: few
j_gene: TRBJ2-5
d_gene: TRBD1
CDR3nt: TGTGCCAGCAGCTTAGAAGGGGCAGGGGGCTGGGAGACCCAGTACTTC
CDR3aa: CASSLEGAGGWETQYF

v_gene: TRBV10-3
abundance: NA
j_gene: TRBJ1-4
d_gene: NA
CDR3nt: TGTGCCATCAGTGGGGCCGAAAAACTGTTTTTT
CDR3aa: CAISGAEKLFF

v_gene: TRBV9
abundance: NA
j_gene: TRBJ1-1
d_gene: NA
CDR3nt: TGTGCCAGCAGCGTAGTTGGCGGGGCTTTCTTT
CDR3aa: CASSVVGGAFF

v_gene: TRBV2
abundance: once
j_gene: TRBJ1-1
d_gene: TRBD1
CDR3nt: TGTGCCAGCGTCTCTGCCGGGACAGCGGATGAAGCTTTCTTT
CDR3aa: CASVSAGTADEAFF

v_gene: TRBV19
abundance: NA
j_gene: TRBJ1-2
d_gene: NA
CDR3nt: TGTGCCAGTAGTCCACCGGGGGATAGCTATGGCTACACCTTC
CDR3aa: CASSPPGDSYGYTF

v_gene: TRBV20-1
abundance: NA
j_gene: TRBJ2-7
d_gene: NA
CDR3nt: TGCAGTGCTAGAACCGACAGGCTTCTTGACGAGCAGTACTTC
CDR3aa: CSARTDRLLDEQYF